The entry that follows covers one T cell receptor (beta chain) sequence. This entry is derived from a study of blood T cell repertoires in COVID-19. Overall study context: From T cells, B-cell-depleted T cells, or PBMCs came the material, which was cDNA or gDNA.

Profiling relied on immunoSEQ multiplex PCR, and the TCRdb table lists in-frame clones only, not all of them. The repertoire includes roughly 100,000 clones, roughly 80% of them detected once, and 11% to 15% sits in the top ten. V lost 7 bases to trimming and J lost 2 bases, with 18 bases between them. The CDR3 has 16 residues. Germline-derived CDR1 and CDR2 are LNHDA and SQIVND (reference sequence). The sequenced sample consisted of peripheral blood. The receptor was derived from a woman aged 55-75 years with acute or convalescent COVID-19. This chain uses TRBV19 with TRBJ1-5; D might be TRBD1 (5 bases). CDR3 in DNA: TGTGCCAGTACTCACCCCAGGGCCGATGGCAATCAGCCCCAGCATTTT. This codes for CASTHPRADGNQPQHF.